What follows are 29 T cell receptor beta chains derived from one specimen sequenced in a study of shared clonotypes between healthy human individuals. Here immunoSEQ multiplex PCR was the method, and the copy in TCRdb shows in-frame clones only, minus some. Seen here are 1.5 million to 1.9 million clones, 95% to 99% observed once, and the top ten hold about 0.45%. Input material: naive CD4+ T cells sorted from blood. Described subset: CD45RA+ positively selected. All receptors derive from a man aged 25 to 40 in good health.

The V gene is TRBV5-1, the J gene TRBJ1-1, with TRBD1 matching over 8 bases. This CDR3 is built from 16 residues. The V gene end was trimmed by 2 bases and the J gene end by 3 bases; junction bases not matched to a gene: 9. In germline, CDR1 is SGHRS, CDR2 YFSETQ. This CDR3 is CASSFLPGGGDTEAFF. In nucleotides, the CDR3 is TGCGCCAGCAGCTTCCTCCCAGGGGGCGGTGACACTGAAGCTTTCTTT.

The chain is built from TRBV28 and TRBJ1-5; 7 bases agree with TRBD1. CDR3 length: 16 amino acids. V gave up 6 bases and J gave up 3 bases; unmatched junction bases: 11. The germline V gene has CDR1 MDHEN and CDR2 SYDVKM. Written as DNA, the CDR3 is TGTGCCAGCAGCCCAGGACAGGCTTTACTCAATCAGCCCCAGCATTTT. Its translation is CASSPGQALLNQPQHF.

This chain connects TRBV7-2 to TRBJ2-3, with 11 bases that match TRBD2. V lost 3 bases to trimming and J lost 1 base; unmatched junction nucleotides: 3. The CDR3 loop spans 16 amino acids. Per the germline V gene, CDR1 is SGHTA and CDR2 is FQGNSA. CDR3 sequence (DNA): TGTGCCAGCAGCTTCTTAGCGGGAGGGGGCACAGATACGCAGTATTTT. It yields the protein CASSFLAGGGTDTQYF. Supplemented by reference TRBV7-2 and TRBJ2-3, the full variable domain reads GAGVSQSPSNKVTEKGKDVELRCDPISGHTALYWYRQSLGQGLEFLIYFQGNSAPDKSGLPSDRFSAERTGGSVSTLTIQRTQQEDSAVYLCASSFLAGGGTDTQYFGPGTRLTVL.

The V and J genes are TRBV10-3 and TRBJ2-2; D not resolved. This CDR3 has 16 residues. CDR1 ENHRY and CDR2 SYGVKD come from the germline V gene. Between the trimmed V and J ends, which lost 3 bases and 3 bases, there was a span of 14 bases. The CDR3 DNA reads as TGTGCCATCAGTGATTGGCAGGCTGGAGACACCGGGGAGCTGTTTTTT. It codes for CAISDWQAGDTGELFF.

CDR3 nucleotide sequence: TGCGCCAGCAGCCCGGGACAGGCGGGGGCCAACGTCCTGACTTTC. Residues: CASSPGQAGANVLTF. V and J are TRBV5-1 and TRBJ2-6; 8 bases line up with TRBD1. V shed 4 bases, J shed 4 bases, and the junction held 4 bases outside the gene matches. The CDR3 spans 15 residues. In germline, CDR1 is SGHRS, CDR2 YFSETQ. Full variable domain (rest looked up from reference TRBV5-1 and TRBJ2-6): KAGVTQTPRYLIKTRGQQVTLSCSPISGHRSVSWYQQTPGQGLQFLFEYFSETQRNKGNFPGRFSGRQFSNSRSEMNVSTLELGDSALYLCASSPGQAGANVLTFGAGSRLTVL.

This clone appeared a single time. The gene calls are TRBV6-1 and TRBJ2-5, with D perhaps being TRBD1 or TRBD2 (5 bases each). Per germline, CDR1 MNHNS and CDR2 SASEGT. Trimming pared 6 bases from V and 5 bases from J, leaving 16 bases between. This CDR3 comprises 14 residues. CDR3 sequence: CASSPVRGRETQYF. The CDR3 DNA follows: TGTGCCAGCAGCCCCGTCCGGGGCCGGGAGACCCAGTACTTC.

The chain links TRBV20-1 to TRBJ2-1; no clear D gene. Germline values: CDR1 DFQATT, CDR2 SNEGSKA (reference sequence). CDR3 size: 11 residues. Trimming took off 0 bases at V and 13 bases at J, with 10 bases between the two ends. CDR3 residues: CSARDTTRQFF. The CDR3 region has the DNA TGCAGTGCTAGAGATACAACAAGACAGTTCTTC.

The J gene is TRBJ2-7, the V gene TRBV29-1, with D hard to call. The CDR3 runs 11 residues. Germline CDR1 and CDR2: SQVTM and ANQGSEA. Trimming shortened V by 7 bases and J by 6 bases, and 13 bases separated the two germline ends. The CDR3 sequence: CSATIPVEQYF. In DNA form, the CDR3 reads TGCAGCGCCACCATTCCTGTCGAGCAGTACTTC.

This clone was detected once. The chain couples TRBV20-1 to TRBJ2-3; 9 nucleotides line up with TRBD2. From germline, CDR1 is DFQATT and CDR2 SNEGSKA (reference sequence). This CDR3 has 11 residues. V lost 5 bases, J lost 8 bases, and 2 bases stayed unmatched. CDR3 residues: CSAATSGTQYF. DNA for the CDR3: TGCAGTGCTGCGACTAGCGGTACGCAGTATTTT.

The chain has TRBV7-2 and TRBJ2-7; 9 nucleotides line up with TRBD2. V trimming: 1 base; J trimming: 3 bases; junction bases outside the gene matches: 1. This CDR3 has 14 amino acids. Germline values: CDR1 SGHTA, CDR2 FQGNSA. As DNA, the CDR3 is TGTGCCAGCAGCTTAGGGACTAGCGACTACGAGCAGTACTTC. It specifies CASSLGTSDYEQYF.

About this clone: This specimen includes other DNA sequences encoding the same CDR3. The chain recombines TRBV5-1 with TRBJ1-1; no reliable D call. Deletions cut 3 bases from V and 1 base from J, with 7 bases between. This CDR3 region has 13 residues. Germline assignment: CDR1 SGHRS and CDR2 YFSETQ. The CDR3 nucleotides read TGCGCCAGCAGCTCCTCAGGGAACACTGAAGCTTTCTTT. The encoded protein is CASSSSGNTEAFF.

For this clone: The same CDR3 is also encoded by other DNA sequences in this sample. V and J are TRBV7-3 and TRBJ2-2, with D unresolved. Trimming removed 6 bases at V and 7 bases at J, with 9 bases between. This CDR3 has 12 amino acids. Germline CDR1 is SGHTA and CDR2 is FQGTGA. CDR3 bases: TGTGCCAGCAGTCCGCCAGGCGGGGAGCTGTTTTTT. Translated: CASSPPGGELFF.

J is TRBJ1-2 and V is TRBV13; D is perhaps TRBD1 (5 bases). V lost 5 bases and J 4 bases, leaving 14 bases between the germline ends. The CDR3 length is 14 residues. Germline CDR1 and CDR2: PRHDT and FYEKMQ (reference sequence). CDR3 amino acids: CASSRGGVSYGYTF. The CDR3 nucleotides are TGTGCCAGCAGCCGCGGGGGGGTGTCCTATGGCTACACCTTC.

This sequence joins TRBV14 and TRBJ1-2; no reliable D call. Germline V gene sequence: CDR1 SGHDN, CDR2 FVKESK. There are 13 residues in the CDR3. The germline V and J ends were trimmed by 0 bases and 10 bases, with 12 bases remaining between them. The CDR3 sequence is CASSQEEWAVYTF. CDR3 bases: TGTGCCAGCAGCCAAGAAGAATGGGCCGTCTACACCTTC.

This clone was counted a single time. The J gene is TRBJ1-2, the V gene TRBV28; D remains unclear. Germline lookup yields CDR1 MDHEN and CDR2 SYDVKM. The length of the CDR3 is 11 residues. V lost 2 bases and J 7 bases, leaving 5 bases between the germline ends. In nucleotides, the CDR3 is TGTGCCAGCAGTTTAGGTACTGGCTACACCTTC. This translates into CASSLGTGYTF.

The count of this clone is one. The genes are TRBV6-5 and TRBJ2-7, with a possible D match to TRBD2 (6 bases). The germline V and J ends were trimmed by 5 bases and 0 bases, with 14 bases remaining between them. The CDR3 runs to 15 residues. Germline lookup yields CDR1 MNHEY and CDR2 SVGAGI. This chain's CDR3 is CASSTARGSSYEQYF. CDR3 DNA: TGTGCCAGCAGTACTGCGCGGGGCAGCTCCTACGAGCAGTACTTC.

Note on this clone: This same CDR3 is encoded by further DNA sequences in the sample. The V and J genes are TRBV5-4 and TRBJ1-1, with D possibly being TRBD1 (6 bases). V was cut by 4 bases and J by 2 bases, with 9 bases left in between. This CDR3 is built from 13 residues. Germline V gives CDR1 SGHNT, CDR2 YYREEE (reference sequence). The CDR3 loop is CASSPGQNTEAFF. The CDR3, as DNA: TGTGCCAGCAGCCCGGGACAAAACACTGAAGCTTTCTTT. Combining the CDR3 with reference TRBV5-4 and TRBJ1-1 gives the whole variable domain ETGVTQSPTHLIKTRGQQVTLRCSSQSGHNTVSWYQQALGQGPQFIFQYYREEENGRGNFPPRFSGLQFPNYSSELNVNALELDDSALYLCASSPGQNTEAFFGQGTRLTVV.

The chain carries TRBV4-2 and TRBJ2-3; TRBD2 agrees at 7 bases. The CDR3 spans 16 residues. Trimming cost V 0 bases and J 1 base; bases outside gene matches: 4. CDR1 LGHNA and CDR2 YNFKEQ come from the germline V gene. CDR3 in DNA: TGTGCCAGCAGCCAAGAGGGGCTAGCGGGCACAGATACGCAGTATTTT. Its protein is CASSQEGLAGTDTQYF.

V usage is TRBV7-2 and J usage is TRBJ2-1, with TRBD2 matching over 13 bases. From germline, CDR1 is SGHTA and CDR2 FQGNSA. The length of the CDR3 is 18 residues. With 5 bases clipped from V and 10 bases from J, the junction kept 17 bases outside the gene matches. CDR3 nucleotides: TGTGCCAGCAGCCTACGCCATGGAGGGACTAGCGGGACATGGGAGCAGTTCTTC. It translates to CASSLRHGGTSGTWEQFF.

V is TRBV5-6 and J is TRBJ1-2, with 7 bases fitting TRBD1. The V gene's germline CDR1 is SGHDT and CDR2 YYEEEE. The trim removed 4 bases at V and 10 bases at J, leaving 16 bases unmatched. This CDR3 contains 15 residues. The CDR3: CASSGEGAGPTFYTF. The CDR3 coding sequence is TGTGCCAGCAGCGGAGAGGGGGCAGGCCCTACTTTCTACACCTTC.

The chain has TRBV2 and TRBJ2-7; D may be TRBD2 (6 bases). This CDR3 comprises 15 residues. V shed 1 base and J shed 6 bases, with 16 bases lying between them. Germline V gives CDR1 SNHLY, CDR2 FYNNEI. Here the CDR3 DNA reads TGTGCCAGCAGTGAAGGGGGGGATCCCCGGGTCGAGCAGTACTTC. Its protein is CASSEGGDPRVEQYF.

The chain is built from TRBV7-6 and TRBJ2-7; D not resolved. CDR3 length: 13 residues. The germline V gene has CDR1 SGHVS and CDR2 FNYEAQ. The V and J ends lost 3 bases and 4 bases respectively, with 10 bases between them. The CDR3 spells CASSLSAEYEQYF. CDR3 coding DNA: TGTGCCAGCAGCTTGAGCGCGGAATACGAGCAGTACTTC.

Only one count was recorded for this clone. This chain uses TRBV9 with TRBJ1-3, with TRBD1 as a possible D gene (6 bases). The CDR3 consists of 17 residues. Trimming left V 4 bases short and J 0 bases short, with 17 bases between. Germline CDR1 and CDR2: SGDLS and YYNGEE. This CDR3 is CASSPRGHDASGNTIYF. The CDR3 nucleotides read TGTGCCAGCAGCCCTCGGGGACACGACGCCTCTGGAAACACCATATATTTT. Full variable domain (missing parts from reference TRBV9 and TRBJ1-3): DSGVTQTPKHLITATGQRVTLRCSPRSGDLSVYWYQQSLDQGLQFLIQYYNGEERAKGNILERFSAQQFPDLHSELNLSSLELGDSALYFCASSPRGHDASGNTIYFGEGSWLTVV.

In this sample, this clone turned up a few times. Other DNA variants within this sample encode the same CDR3. The chain combines TRBV18 with TRBJ1-2, with 10 bases matching TRBD1. J lost 2 bases, V lost 3 bases, and 0 bases had no gene match. The CDR3 is 14 amino acids. Per the germline V gene, CDR1 is KGHSH and CDR2 is LQKENI. CDR3 protein: CASSPTGGNYGYTF. The CDR3 DNA reads TGTGCCAGCTCACCGACAGGGGGCAACTATGGCTACACCTTC.

The chain joins TRBV7-2 to TRBJ1-5; D unclear. V shed 5 bases and J shed 0 bases, with 8 bases lying between them. CDR1 is SGHTA and CDR2 is FQGNSA in the germline V gene. CDR3 length equals 14 residues. The CDR3 loop is CASSDIYSNQPQHF. CDR3 coding DNA: TGTGCCAGCAGCGACATTTATAGCAATCAGCCCCAGCATTTT.

The chain links TRBV5-1 to TRBJ2-1; D not certain. The V gene's germline CDR1 is SGHRS and CDR2 YFSETQ. The CDR3 runs 14 residues. The CDR3 spells CASSRLSSYNEQFF. As DNA, the CDR3 is TGCGCATCCAGCCGCCTTAGCTCCTACAATGAGCAGTTCTTC.

The rearrangement joins TRBV10-3 to TRBJ2-1, with D possibly matching TRBD2 (6 bases). Germline CDR1 reads ENHRY; CDR2 reads SYGVKD. This CDR3 has 13 amino acids. V was trimmed by 8 bases and J by 10 bases, leaving 18 bases between them. The CDR3 nucleotides read TGTGCCATCGCACCCCGACTAGTTGGGGAGCAGTTCTTC. Translating it yields CAIAPRLVGEQFF.

This clone was seen just once. V and J are TRBV18 and TRBJ1-1; maybe TRBD1 (5 bases). V lost 2 bases and J 5 bases, leaving 15 bases between the germline ends. From germline, CDR1 is KGHSH and CDR2 LQKENI. This CDR3 is built from 15 residues. The CDR3 nucleotides are TGTGCCAGCTCACCATTTGGAGGGGACGGTACTGAAGCTTTCTTT. It is translated as CASSPFGGDGTEAFF.

The chain recombines TRBV9 with TRBJ2-1, with 8 bases identical to TRBD1. CDR1 and CDR2 (germline): SGDLS, YYNGEE. Losses at the gene ends were 4 bases for V and 2 bases for J; bases not matched to a gene: 5. The CDR3 consists of 15 residues. The CDR3 nucleotides are TGTGCCAGCAGCCCAAGGGACAGGACCTACAATGAGCAGTTCTTC. It codes for CASSPRDRTYNEQFF.